This T cell receptor (beta chain) was recorded in a study of blood T cells in healthy people across ages. This clonotype has only a few counts. Antigen: not known. General study results and limits: Higher diversity and more naive CD4+ cells were features of long-lived donors, compared to aged donors. The study could not conclusively compare naive and antigen-experienced cells, given its unsorted PBMCs.

Sample-barcoded 5' priming and a J-beta primer mix drove a second PCR of about 6 to 12 cycles. From the 5' RACE reads, TCRdb called clonotypes with MiXCR, one entry per CDR3 protein. The repertoire holds roughly 900,000 distinct CDR3 sequences, with around 30% as singletons. The germline gives CDR1 DFQATT, CDR2 SNEGSKA (reference sequence). Trimming took off 3 bases at V and 3 bases at J, with 17 bases between the two ends. The CDR3 spans 15 residues. Sequencing was done on a sample of blood. This chain links TRBV20-1 with TRBJ2-5, with D possibly matching TRBD1 (5 bases). The sequence was obtained from a woman older than 75 in good health. The CDR3 reads CSARAGMKIKETQYF. The CDR3 coding sequence is TGCAGTGCTAGGGCAGGGATGAAGATAAAAGAGACCCAGTACTTC.